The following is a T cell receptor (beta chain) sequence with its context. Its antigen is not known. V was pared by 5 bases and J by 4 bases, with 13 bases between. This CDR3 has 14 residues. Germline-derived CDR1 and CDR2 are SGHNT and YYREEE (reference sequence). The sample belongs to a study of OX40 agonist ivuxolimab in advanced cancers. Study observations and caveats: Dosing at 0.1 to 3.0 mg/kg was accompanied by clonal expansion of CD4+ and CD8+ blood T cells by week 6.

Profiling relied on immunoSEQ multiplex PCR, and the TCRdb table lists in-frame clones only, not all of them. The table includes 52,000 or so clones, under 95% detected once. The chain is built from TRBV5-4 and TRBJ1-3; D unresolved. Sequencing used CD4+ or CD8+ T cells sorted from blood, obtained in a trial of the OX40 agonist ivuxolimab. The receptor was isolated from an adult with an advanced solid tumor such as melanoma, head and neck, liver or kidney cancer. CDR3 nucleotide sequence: TGTGCCAGCAGACCCGGCCTCTCGGGAAACACCATATATTTT. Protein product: CASRPGLSGNTIYF. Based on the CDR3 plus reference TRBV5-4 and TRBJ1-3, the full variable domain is ETGVTQSPTHLIKTRGQQVTLRCSSQSGHNTVSWYQQALGQGPQFIFQYYREEENGRGNFPPRFSGLQFPNYSSELNVNALELDDSALYLCASRPGLSGNTIYFGEGSWLTVV.